The 29 T cell receptor beta chains below all came from one sample that was sequenced in a study of blood T cell repertoires in COVID-19. TCRdb keeps only in-frame clones here, not all; method: immunoSEQ multiplex PCR. The sample carries approximately 150,000 clones, about 80% recorded once. The sample comprised peripheral blood. These receptors were taken from a man in his 70s with active or convalescent COVID-19.

This sequence joins TRBV13 and TRBJ2-7, with TRBD1 identical over 11 bases. Unmatched junction bases numbered 4, after V lost 0 bases and J lost 6 bases. CDR3 length equals 15 residues. CDR1 is PRHDT, CDR2 FYEKMQ, per germline (reference sequence). This CDR3 reads CASSLGRTGGPEQYF. In DNA form, the CDR3 reads TGTGCCAGCAGCTTAGGGCGGACAGGGGGCCCCGAGCAGTACTTC.

This clone was picked up a small number of times. The chain couples TRBV12-3 or TRBV12-4 to TRBJ1-1; D unresolved. This CDR3 has 13 amino acids. V gave up 5 bases and J gave up 0 bases, with 7 bases separating them. CDR3 in amino acids: CASSLQMNTEAFF. CDR3 nucleotides: TGTGCCAGCAGTCTACAGATGAACACTGAAGCTTTCTTT.

The genes are TRBV6-5 and TRBJ1-1; no clear D gene. V was clipped by 5 bases and J by 6 bases, with 10 bases between them. The germline V gene encodes CDR1 MNHEY and CDR2 SVGAGI. This CDR3 is built from 12 residues. The CDR3 nucleotides are TGTGCCAGCAGTCGGTCATACGCTGAAGCTTTCTTT. Protein product: CASSRSYAEAFF.

This chain joins TRBV2 and TRBJ1-5; D is unresolved. Per the germline V gene, CDR1 is SNHLY and CDR2 is FYNNEI. Between the trimmed V and J ends, which lost 8 bases and 4 bases, there was a span of 12 bases. The CDR3 consists of 13 residues. CDR3 loop: CASLRDLNQPQHF. CDR3 in DNA: TGTGCCAGCCTCCGTGACTTGAATCAGCCCCAGCATTTT.

V is TRBV4-3 and J is TRBJ2-7; the D is unclear. V was clipped by 0 bases and J by 3 bases, with 12 bases between them. Germline loops: CDR1 LGHNA, CDR2 YSLEER. The CDR3 extends over 15 amino acids. DNA of the CDR3: TGCGCCAGCAGCCAAGATCGCACAGCCGGCTACGAGCAGTACTTC. This translates into CASSQDRTAGYEQYF.

The V gene is TRBV6-2 or TRBV6-3, the J gene TRBJ2-5; no clear D. Trimming removed 2 bases at V and 5 bases at J, with 9 bases between. Germline V gives CDR1 MNHEY, CDR2 SVGEGT. CDR3 length: 13 amino acids. CDR3 protein: CASSYLAGETQYF. The CDR3 bases are TGTGCCAGCAGTTACCTCGCCGGGGAGACCCAGTACTTC.

Written as DNA, the CDR3 is TGTGCCAGTAGTATAGTTCCAGGGTCGTACCCGGTAAGCAATCAGCCCCAGCATTTT. This gives the protein CASSIVPGSYPVSNQPQHF. The chain employs TRBV19 and TRBJ1-5; D may be TRBD1 (5 bases). The germline V and J ends were trimmed by 1 base and 1 base, with 20 bases remaining between them. The CDR3 has 19 amino acids. Germline V gene lookup returns CDR1 LNHDA and CDR2 SQIVND (reference sequence).

V usage is TRBV2 and J usage is TRBJ2-3, with TRBD2 matching 13 bases. Germline V gene lookup returns CDR1 SNHLY and CDR2 FYNNEI. The V segment lost 6 bases and the J segment 5 bases; nucleotides outside the gene matches: 5. The CDR3 length is 15 residues. The CDR3 DNA follows: TGTGCCAGCAGCGGACTAGCGGGAGTAATAGATACGCAGTATTTT. This encodes CASSGLAGVIDTQYF.

The rearrangement links TRBV7-2 to TRBJ2-7; 7 nucleotides match TRBD2. This CDR3 has 15 residues. Germline loops: CDR1 SGHTA, CDR2 FQGNSA. The trim removed 1 base at V and 2 bases at J, leaving 5 bases unmatched. CDR3 region: CASSLVLAPTYEQYF. CDR3 DNA: TGTGCCAGCAGCTTAGTACTAGCGCCAACCTACGAGCAGTACTTC.

The chain has TRBV6-2 or TRBV6-3 and TRBJ2-7; D might be TRBD1 (6 bases). The CDR3 sequence is 17 residues long. Between the trimmed V and J ends, which lost 5 bases and 1 base, there was a span of 21 bases. CDR1 MNHEY and CDR2 SVGEGT come from the germline V gene. The CDR3, as DNA: TGTGCCAGCAGTACCATCCTCACAGGGAGCCTATCCTACGAGCAGTACTTC. It codes for CASSTILTGSLSYEQYF.

The chain is built from TRBV29-1 and TRBJ1-3; 8 bases line up with TRBD1. Germline assignment: CDR1 SQVTM and CDR2 ANQGSEA. CDR3 length equals 16 residues. J gave up 0 bases and V 7 bases, and 11 bases lay outside the gene matches. CDR3 residues: CSGGGGTGHSGNTIYF. CDR3 in DNA: TGCAGCGGGGGGGGAGGGACAGGTCACTCTGGAAACACCATATATTTT.

V is TRBV24-1 and J is TRBJ2-2, with D perhaps TRBD1 (5 bases). The germline V gene encodes CDR1 KGHDR and CDR2 SFDVKD. V lost 5 bases to trimming and J lost 2 bases, with 8 bases between them. The length of the CDR3 is 14 residues. CDR3 sequence reads: CATSGTGNTGELFF. The CDR3 DNA sequence: TGTGCCACCAGTGGTACAGGTAACACCGGGGAGCTGTTTTTT.

The gene calls are TRBV6-1 and TRBJ1-6; no definite D call. V lost 6 bases to trimming and J lost 0 bases, with 9 bases between them. The germline V gene encodes CDR1 MNHNS and CDR2 SASEGT. The CDR3 has 15 residues. The CDR3 sequence: CASSLEGSYNSPLHF. DNA of the CDR3: TGTGCCAGCAGCCTAGAGGGCTCCTATAATTCACCCCTCCACTTT.

The table lists this clone with a few counts. The V gene is TRBV30, the J gene TRBJ1-4; possible D gene TRBD1, 5 bases. The germline gives CDR1 GTSNPN, CDR2 SVGIG (reference sequence). The CDR3 length is 13 residues. Between the trimmed V and J ends, which lost 6 bases and 6 bases, there was a span of 14 bases. In DNA, the CDR3 is TGTGCCTGCGACCGGGGGGTGGATGAAAAACTGTTTTTT. Translating gives CACDRGVDEKLFF.

This clone was detected only a few times. The chain carries TRBV30 and TRBJ2-3, with D tentatively TRBD2 (6 bases). The germline V gene has CDR1 GTSNPN and CDR2 SVGIG (reference sequence). V lost 4 bases, J lost 0 bases, and 11 bases lay in between. This CDR3 comprises 14 residues. CDR3 in amino acids: CAWKTDYSTDTQYF. Here the CDR3 DNA reads TGTGCCTGGAAAACGGACTATAGCACAGATACGCAGTATTTT.

J is TRBJ2-7 and V is TRBV11-2; TRBD1 might be the D (6 bases). CDR1 is SGHAT, CDR2 FQNNGV, per germline. CDR3 length: 15 residues. Trimming removed 5 bases from V and 5 bases from J, with 19 bases in between. The CDR3: CASSPNWGRTDEQYF. The CDR3 DNA follows: TGTGCCAGCAGCCCCAATTGGGGGCGCACGGACGAGCAGTACTTC.

This clone has just a few counts. This rearrangement joins TRBV30 to TRBJ1-1; D is possibly TRBD1 (5 bases). The CDR3 is 13 residues long. From germline, CDR1 is GTSNPN and CDR2 SVGIG (reference sequence). The germline V and J ends were trimmed by 0 bases and 5 bases, with 10 bases remaining between them. The CDR3 loop reads CAWSVLGGTEAFF. The CDR3 nucleotides are TGTGCCTGGAGTGTACTCGGGGGAACTGAAGCTTTCTTT. The full variable domain, with the rest looked up from reference TRBV30 and TRBJ1-1, is SQTIHQWPATLVQPVGSPLSLECTVEGTSNPNLYWYRQAAGRGLQLLFYSVGIGQISSEVPQNLSASRPQDRQFILSSKKLLLSDSGFYLCAWSVLGGTEAFFGQGTRLTVV.

The V gene is TRBV7-2, the J gene TRBJ1-1; weak D call: TRBD1 (6 bases). Looked up from germline, CDR1 is SGHTA and CDR2 is FQGNSA. V was shortened by 4 bases and J by 10 bases, with 16 bases between the two germline ends. The CDR3 runs to 13 residues. The CDR3 sequence: CASSYYRDHGAFF. The CDR3, as DNA: TGTGCCAGCAGCTATTACAGGGATCACGGAGCTTTCTTT.

The CDR3 DNA reads as TGTGCCAGCAGCTTAGCAGGAGGTTTTAACACTGAAGCTTTCTTT. It yields the protein CASSLAGGFNTEAFF. This chain links TRBV7-8 with TRBJ1-1; no definite D call. Trimming removed 0 bases at V and 2 bases at J, with 10 bases between. This CDR3 contains 15 residues. Germline-derived CDR1 and CDR2 are SGHVS and FQNEAQ.

The chain recombines TRBV5-1 with TRBJ1-1; 11 bases agree with TRBD1. CDR3 length: 16 residues. V shed 0 bases and J 7 bases; nucleotides not matched to a gene: 8. Germline V gene data show CDR1 as SGHRS and CDR2 as YFSETQ. CDR3 in DNA: TGCGCCAGCAGCTTGGCCGCGGGACAGGGGGAGGATGAAGCTTTCTTT. Residues: CASSLAAGQGEDEAFF.

The rearrangement links TRBV7-9 to TRBJ2-1, with 7 bases identical to TRBD2. Germline CDR1 reads SEHNR; CDR2 reads FQNEAQ (reference sequence). V gave up 3 bases and J gave up 8 bases; unmatched junction bases: 7. The CDR3 is made up of 14 amino acids. DNA for the CDR3: TGTGCCAGCAGCTTGAGCGGGACCAAGGATGAGCAGTTCTTC. It is translated as CASSLSGTKDEQFF.

The CDR3 bases are TGTGCCACCAGCAGGGGGGGACAGGGGCTTGGCTACACCTTC. Encoded protein: CATSRGGQGLGYTF. This rearrangement joins TRBV15 to TRBJ1-2; 10 positions agree with TRBD1. There are 14 residues in the CDR3. Germline V gives CDR1 LNHNV, CDR2 YYDKDF (reference sequence). The V gene end was trimmed by 3 bases and the J gene end by 7 bases; junction bases not matched to a gene: 5.

The chain has TRBV4-2 and TRBJ2-3; D unresolved. In germline, CDR1 is LGHNA, CDR2 YNFKEQ. This CDR3 spans 14 amino acids. Trimming removed 4 bases from V and 5 bases from J, with 13 bases in between. CDR3 loop: CASSPLANQDTQYF. The CDR3 nucleotides read TGTGCCAGCAGCCCCCTGGCAAACCAAGATACGCAGTATTTT.

This rearrangement joins TRBV5-1 to TRBJ1-1; 7 nucleotides agree with TRBD1. The CDR3 sequence is 14 residues long. J was trimmed by 0 bases and V by 2 bases; bases with no gene match: 1. The germline V gene encodes CDR1 SGHRS and CDR2 YFSETQ. The CDR3 sequence is CASSFGTVNTEAFF. For the CDR3, the DNA is TGCGCCAGCAGCTTCGGGACAGTGAACACTGAAGCTTTCTTT.

The chain employs TRBV6-6 and TRBJ1-5, with TRBD1 identical over 9 bases. CDR3 size: 15 residues. Germline V CDR1 and CDR2: MNHNY, SVGAGI (reference sequence). The J segment lost 8 bases and the V segment lost 6 bases, leaving 11 bases of the junction unmatched. CDR3 in amino acids: CASRPTGGRIKPQHF. CDR3 DNA: TGTGCCAGCAGACCTACAGGGGGCAGGATTAAGCCCCAGCATTTT.

This rearrangement joins TRBV9 to TRBJ2-1; D not resolved. Germline CDR1 reads SGDLS; CDR2 reads YYNGEE. This CDR3 region has 13 residues. V lost 0 bases and J 9 bases, leaving 10 bases between the germline ends. This CDR3 is CASSVDASREQFF. Written as DNA, the CDR3 is TGTGCCAGCAGCGTAGACGCTTCGCGTGAGCAGTTCTTC. The whole variable domain, remainder taken from reference TRBV9 and TRBJ2-1, is DSGVTQTPKHLITATGQRVTLRCSPRSGDLSVYWYQQSLDQGLQFLIQYYNGEERAKGNILERFSAQQFPDLHSELNLSSLELGDSALYFCASSVDASREQFFGPGTRLTVL.

DNA for the CDR3: TGTGCCAGCAGTTTATTCCGGAACACTGAAGCTTTCTTT. This translates into CASSLFRNTEAFF. This chain joins TRBV27 and TRBJ1-1; D uncertain. Trimming removed 1 base at V and 1 base at J, with 4 bases between. This CDR3 has 13 residues. Germline CDR1 is MNHEY and CDR2 is SMNVEV (reference sequence).

This chain links TRBV9 with TRBJ1-6; perhaps TRBD1 as D (5 bases). Germline assignment: CDR1 SGDLS and CDR2 YYNGEE. CDR3 length: 15 amino acids. Trimming cost V 0 bases and J 6 bases, with 10 bases left between them. DNA of the CDR3: TGTGCCAGCAGCGTAGCAGACAGTGGTAATTCACCCCTCCACTTT. Its translation: CASSVADSGNSPLHF.

This clone has a single count. The V and J genes are TRBV5-1 and TRBJ2-3, with a tentative D call TRBD1 (5 bases). Germline V gene sequence: CDR1 SGHRS, CDR2 YFSETQ. The CDR3 covers 17 residues. V was cut by 3 bases and J by 6 bases, with 23 bases left in between. The DNA for the CDR3 is TGCGCCAGCAGCTCTCCGACTCGGACACGAGACGGGGATACGCAGTATTTT. Amino acids: CASSSPTRTRDGDTQYF.